This T cell receptor (beta chain) was captured in a study of blood T cells in healthy people across ages. V was clipped by 6 bases and J by 3 bases; unmatched bases: 5. The CDR3 extends over 14 amino acids. Germline-derived CDR1 and CDR2 are SQVTM and ANQGSEA. For the second PCR, which ran for about 6 to 11 cycles, a sample-barcoded 5' primer and a J-beta primer mix were used. Via MiXCR, TCRdb re-called the 5' RACE reads, giving one row per CDR3 protein. Counted here are hundreds of thousands of distinct CDR3 sequences, roughly 46% occurring once; the ten biggest clones make up 15% to 20%. A single count supports this clonotype.

The source is an older man in good health. The sample taken for sequencing was blood. The gene calls are TRBV29-1 and TRBJ2-3; TRBD2 matches at 11 bases. CDR3 sequence (DNA): TGCAGCGTCGGATCTAGCGGGGGGACAGATACGCAGTATTTT. Its protein product is CSVGSSGGTDTQYF.